These 30 T cell receptor beta chains were all obtained from the same sample, sequenced in a study of regulatory T cells in long-lasting Graves disease. The authors built TCR beta libraries using iRepertoire HTBI primers and Arm-PCR of CDR3 regions. A single record per CDR3 protein comes from TCRdb applying MiXCR to the multiplex PCR reads. The table has 400,000 or so distinct CDR3 sequences, less than 25% seen once. As to time point: persistent/refractory GD, antithyroid drugs over 5 years with positive TRAb. PBMC RNA was the source of the TCR library. The material was peripheral blood mononuclear cells (PBMCs), obtained when the disease was refractory, from a patient treated with antithyroid drugs. These receptors all stem from a female donor with Graves disease.

This clonotype has only a few counts. This chain uses TRBV3-1 with TRBJ1-3, with a possible D match to TRBD1 (5 bases). V was clipped by 4 bases and J by 0 bases, with 13 bases between them. Germline loops: CDR1 LGHDT, CDR2 YNNKEL (reference sequence). The CDR3 is 16 amino acids. CDR3 amino acids: CASSLRGPSSGNTIYF. CDR3 in DNA: TGTGCCAGCAGCCTTCGGGGCCCGAGCTCTGGAAACACCATATATTTT.

With respect to this clonotype: Given a much more abundant clone one base away, this may be a read error. In this CDR3 the conserved last residue, phenylalanine or tryptophan, is missing, so a read error is likely. V gene TRBV2 combines with J gene TRBJ2-7; D not certain. CDR1 and CDR2 from the germline V gene are SNHLY and FYNNEI. The germline V and J ends were trimmed by 2 bases and 3 bases, with 8 bases remaining between them. The CDR3 is made up of 13 amino acids. The CDR3 sequence is CASSEKVLYEQYS. Here the CDR3 DNA reads TGTGCCAGCAGTGAAAAGGTCCTCTACGAGCAGTACTCC.

The rearrangement joins TRBV5-4 to TRBJ2-3, with D maybe TRBD1 (6 bases). Germline V gives CDR1 SGHNT, CDR2 YYREEE (reference sequence). The CDR3 has 14 residues. Trimming removed 4 bases from V and 0 bases from J, with 9 bases in between. Here the CDR3 reads CASSPDSSTDTQYF. CDR3 nucleotides: TGTGCCAGCAGCCCGGACAGTAGCACAGATACGCAGTATTTT.

The CDR3 sequence is CASSQNGGTEAFF. CDR3 bases: TGCGCCAGCAGCCAGAACGGTGGCACTGAAGCTTTCTTT. V usage is TRBV4-3 and J usage is TRBJ1-1; D not resolved. Looked up from germline, CDR1 is LGHNA and CDR2 is YSLEER. The CDR3 length is 13 residues. The ends were cut back, 3 bases at V and 4 bases at J, with 9 bases in the middle.

This clonotype occurred many times. The V and J genes are TRBV19 and TRBJ1-2; 8 bases match TRBD1. The CDR3 sequence is 14 residues long. The germline gives CDR1 LNHDA, CDR2 SQIVND (reference sequence). Trimming took 5 bases from V and 1 from J; bases not matched to a gene: 3. CDR3 region: CASSPGQVNYGYTF. CDR3 DNA sequence: TGTGCCAGTAGTCCGGGACAGGTTAACTATGGCTACACCTTC.

This clonotype appeared a few times. The chain combines TRBV15 with TRBJ1-2, with 9 positions matching TRBD1. CDR1 LNHNV and CDR2 YYDKDF come from the germline V gene (reference sequence). The CDR3 spans 18 residues. The ends lost 0 bases at V and 8 bases at J; junction bases unmatched: 16. The CDR3: CATSRDPHRGPGVGGYTF. The CDR3, as DNA: TGTGCCACCAGCAGAGACCCACACAGGGGGCCGGGGGTAGGCGGCTACACCTTC.

V and J are TRBV7-9 and TRBJ2-7; possible D gene TRBD2, 6 bases. V lost 1 base to trimming and J lost 0 bases, with 22 bases between them. Germline-derived CDR1 and CDR2 are SEHNR and FQNEAQ (reference sequence). This CDR3 contains 19 residues. The CDR3 here is CASSLDETSETHSSYEQYF. The CDR3 coding sequence is TGTGCCAGCAGCTTAGACGAGACTAGTGAGACCCACTCCTCCTACGAGCAGTACTTC.

This clonotype was seen a handful of times. The chain has TRBV15 and TRBJ2-6; D is uncertain. Germline-derived CDR1 and CDR2 are LNHNV and YYDKDF (reference sequence). With 0 bases removed from V and 4 bases from J, the gap between germline ends came to 10 bases. The CDR3 is made up of 16 amino acids. This chain's CDR3 is CATSRDVGPGANVLTF. The CDR3 nucleotides are TGTGCCACCAGCAGAGATGTGGGTCCCGGGGCCAACGTCCTGACTTTC.

This clonotype has a count of ten or more. CDR3 nucleotides: TGTGCCAGCAGTGGGTCAGGCTATGGCTACACCTTC. Its protein product is CASSGSGYGYTF. V usage is TRBV6-1 and J usage is TRBJ1-2; D gene ambiguous. Trimming removed 4 bases from V and 4 bases from J, with 7 bases in between. Germline CDR1 is MNHNS and CDR2 is SASEGT. The CDR3 is made up of 12 amino acids.

This clonotype appeared a few times. The chain has TRBV7-2 and TRBJ2-7; the match to TRBD2 covers 12 bases. Germline V CDR1 and CDR2: SGHTA, FQGNSA. V was pared by 6 bases and J by 0 bases, with 12 bases of the junction left unmatched. The CDR3 covers 18 residues. CDR3 region: CASSPLRLAGAPSYEQYF. CDR3 in DNA: TGTGCCAGCAGTCCCTTGCGACTAGCGGGAGCCCCCTCCTACGAGCAGTACTTC.

The V gene is TRBV11-3, the J gene TRBJ2-1, with 7 bases identical to TRBD1. The CDR3 is 17 amino acids. The V and J ends lost 4 bases and 1 base, in that order; junction bases with no gene match: 10. The germline V gene has CDR1 SGHNT and CDR2 YENEEA. The CDR3 loop reads CASSSRQGPVSYNEQFF. CDR3 nucleotides: TGTGCCAGCAGCTCCAGACAGGGCCCGGTTTCCTACAATGAGCAGTTCTTC. Complete variable domain (other parts from reference TRBV11-3 and TRBJ2-1): EAGVVQSPRYKIIEKKQPVAFWCNPISGHNTLYWYLQNLGQGPELLIRYENEEAVDDSQLPKDRFSAERLKGVDSTLKIQPAELGDSAVYLCASSSRQGPVSYNEQFFGPGTRLTVL.

This clonotype was seen ten or more times. The chain employs TRBV12-5 and TRBJ2-5, with a possible D match to TRBD1 (6 bases). The CDR3 contains 13 residues. V gave up 7 bases and J gave up 4 bases, with 13 bases separating them. The germline CDR1 and CDR2 sequences are LGHNT and FRNRAP. CDR3 region: CASVDRMGETQYF. The CDR3 DNA is TGTGCTAGTGTCGACAGGATGGGAGAGACCCAGTACTTC.

There are many counts of this clonotype. This sequence joins TRBV3-1 and TRBJ1-5; perhaps TRBD1 as D (5 bases). Trimming removed 1 base from V and 7 bases from J, with 8 bases in between. The length of the CDR3 is 13 residues. Germline CDR1 and CDR2: LGHDT and YNNKEL (reference sequence). The CDR3 here is CASSQVGAQPQHF. The DNA of the CDR3 is TGTGCCAGCAGCCAAGTAGGGGCACAGCCCCAGCATTTT.

This clonotype appeared a few times. J is TRBJ2-7 and V is TRBV20-1; TRBD1 might be the D (5 bases). There are 15 residues in the CDR3. The germline gives CDR1 DFQATT, CDR2 SNEGSKA (reference sequence). The V end lost 6 bases, the J end lost 0 bases, and 18 bases lay between the germline ends. The CDR3 region is CSAPPSLGASYEQYF. CDR3 nucleotides: TGCAGTGCCCCCCCGAGTCTAGGGGCCTCCTACGAGCAGTACTTC.

The table lists this clonotype with a few counts. The chain carries TRBV19 and TRBJ2-5, with a weak D call TRBD1 (5 bases). CDR1 and CDR2 from the germline V gene are LNHDA and SQIVND (reference sequence). The V end was cut by 4 bases, the J end by 7 bases, with 10 bases between. CDR3 length: 12 amino acids. CDR3 residues: CASSTPGSTQYF. CDR3 nucleotides: TGTGCCAGTAGTACTCCAGGGTCGACCCAGTACTTC.

This clonotype was recorded many times. The V gene is TRBV20-1, the J gene TRBJ2-5; D unresolved. The CDR3 consists of 15 residues. Germline values: CDR1 DFQATT, CDR2 SNEGSKA (reference sequence). The V end lost 0 bases, the J end lost 5 bases, and 16 bases lay between the germline ends. CDR3 nucleotides: TGCAGTGCTAGAGATTTGGTGCGTTCTGCGGAGACCCAGTACTTC. As protein: CSARDLVRSAETQYF.

Concerning this clonotype: One end of the junction fails to match germline, which may point to a read error. The chain couples TRBV20-1 to TRBJ2-7; TRBD2 matches at 7 bases. CDR3 size: 15 residues. CDR1 DFQATT and CDR2 SNEGSKA come from the germline V gene (reference sequence). The CDR3 spells CSARGAGRGMGEQYF. For the CDR3, the DNA is TGCAGTGCCAGAGGAGCGGGACGTGGGATGGGGGAGCAGTACTTC.

This clonotype has ten or more counts. The chain has TRBV27 and TRBJ2-4; TRBD1 matches at 9 bases. The germline CDR1 and CDR2 sequences are MNHEY and SMNVEV (reference sequence). V shed 5 bases, J shed 6 bases, and the junction held 5 bases outside the gene matches. This CDR3 has 14 amino acids. The CDR3 sequence: CASSPGQGPNIQYF. CDR3 bases: TGTGCCAGCAGTCCGGGACAGGGACCAAACATTCAGTACTTC.

The genes are TRBV6-2 or TRBV6-3 and TRBJ2-2; D gene ambiguous. V lost 2 bases, J lost 0 bases, and 10 bases lay in between. Per germline, CDR1 MNHEY and CDR2 SVGEGT. The CDR3 is made up of 16 amino acids. The CDR3 sequence: CASSYGWQANTGELFF. The CDR3 DNA reads TGTGCCAGCAGTTACGGCTGGCAGGCGAACACCGGGGAGCTGTTTTTT.

The V gene is TRBV20-1, the J gene TRBJ1-1, with D perhaps matching TRBD1 (6 bases). This CDR3 is 13 amino acids long. Germline assignment: CDR1 DFQATT and CDR2 SNEGSKA (reference sequence). The CDR3 spells CRTQGGGDTEAFF. In nucleotides, the CDR3 is TGCAGAACCCAAGGGGGGGGAGACACTGAAGCTTTCTTT.

This clonotype has ten or more counts. The chain joins TRBV6-5 to TRBJ2-5; TRBD2 matches 11 bases. This CDR3 contains 16 residues. Germline CDR1 reads MNHEY; CDR2 reads SVGAGI. Unmatched junction bases numbered 4, after V lost 0 bases and J lost 4 bases. In DNA form, the CDR3 reads TGTGCCAGCAGTTACTCTGGACTAGCGGGTCCAGAGACCCAGTACTTC. Encoded protein: CASSYSGLAGPETQYF.

For this clonotype: A much more abundant neighbour one base away suggests this may be a read error. The rearrangement joins TRBV6-2 or TRBV6-3 to TRBJ1-2, with a tentative D call TRBD1 (5 bases). CDR1 is MNHEY, CDR2 SVGEGT, per germline. Between the trimmed V and J ends, which lost 0 bases and 2 bases, there was a span of 10 bases. The CDR3 has 15 amino acids. The CDR3 nucleotides read TGTGCCAGCAGTTACTCTAGTACAGGCAACTATGGCTACACCTTC. It encodes CASSYSSTGNYGYTF.

This clonotype was detected only a few times. The chain combines TRBV7-9 with TRBJ2-4, with D maybe TRBD2 (5 bases). Deletions cut 4 bases from V and 8 bases from J, with 18 bases between. In germline, CDR1 is SEHNR, CDR2 FQNEAQ (reference sequence). CDR3 length: 15 amino acids. The CDR3 DNA reads as TGTGCCAGCAGCTCCAAGACCTCTCCGGAGGACATTCAGTACTTC. Its translation is CASSSKTSPEDIQYF.

The table lists this clonotype with many counts. The chain couples TRBV7-8 to TRBJ2-5, with 15 bases that match TRBD2. Germline CDR1 is SGHVS and CDR2 is FQNEAQ. The CDR3 runs to 18 residues. Losses at the gene ends were 5 bases for V and 0 bases for J; bases not matched to a gene: 7. This CDR3 reads CASSQGLAGGSYQETQYF. The CDR3 DNA reads TGTGCCAGCAGCCAGGGACTAGCGGGGGGCTCGTACCAAGAGACCCAGTACTTC. The full variable domain, its missing parts supplied by reference TRBV7-8 and TRBJ2-5, is GAGVSQSPRYKVAKRGQDVALRCDPISGHVSLFWYQQALGQGPEFLTYFQNEAQLDKSGLPSDRFFAERPEGSVSTLKIQRTQQEDSAVYLCASSQGLAGGSYQETQYFGPGTRLLVL.

This clonotype was recorded a few times. The genes are TRBV12-3 or TRBV12-4 and TRBJ2-3; D call uncertain. The CDR3 spans 13 residues. V was clipped by 3 bases and J by 1 base, with 5 bases between them. CDR3 DNA sequence: TGTGCCAGCAGTTTTCGGCGCACAGATACGCAGTATTTT. This codes for CASSFRRTDTQYF.

The table lists this clonotype with many counts. V and J are TRBV30 and TRBJ2-5, with 8 bases aligning to TRBD2. CDR1 and CDR2 (germline): GTSNPN, SVGIG (reference sequence). V lost 4 bases to trimming and J lost 5 bases; unmatched junction nucleotides: 12. This CDR3 region has 15 residues. The CDR3 loop is CAWTRLAGTGETQYF. CDR3 DNA sequence: TGTGCCTGGACGAGATTAGCGGGAACTGGGGAGACCCAGTACTTC. Together with reference TRBV30 and TRBJ2-5, the CDR3 gives the full variable domain: SQTIHQWPATLVQPVGSPLSLECTVEGTSNPNLYWYRQAAGRGLQLLFYSVGIGQISSEVPQNLSASRPQDRQFILSSKKLLLSDSGFYLCAWTRLAGTGETQYFGPGTRLLVL.

This chain connects TRBV20-1 to TRBJ2-7; TRBD2 aligns across 11 bases. The CDR3 loop spans 14 amino acids. With 4 bases clipped from V and 7 bases from J, the junction kept 9 bases outside the gene matches. CDR1 and CDR2 (germline): DFQATT, SNEGSKA (reference sequence). DNA of the CDR3: TGCAGTGCTACAGTGACTAGCGGGATCGGGGAGCAGTACTTC. Encoded protein: CSATVTSGIGEQYF.

With respect to this clonotype: The likely explanation is a read error, given a far larger clone one base away. The chain is built from TRBV12-3 or TRBV12-4 and TRBJ2-5, with 9 bases lining up with TRBD2. The CDR3 runs 15 residues. Trimming removed 6 bases from V and 7 bases from J; junction bases left unmatched: 12. The CDR3 DNA sequence: TGTGCCAGCAGCCCCCTGGGAGCGGGAGGAGGGACCCAGTACTTC. It translates to CASSPLGAGGGTQYF.

This clonotype showed up many times. The chain couples TRBV7-9 to TRBJ2-5; D gene ambiguous. CDR3 length: 13 amino acids. Trimming removed 4 bases at V and 5 bases at J, with 11 bases between. Germline assignment: CDR1 SEHNR and CDR2 FQNEAQ (reference sequence). The CDR3 bases are TGTGCCAGCAGCTATCTATGGAGTGAGACCCAGTACTTC. This sequence encodes CASSYLWSETQYF.

This clonotype was seen only a few times. The chain combines TRBV13 with TRBJ2-4; D is ambiguous. Germline V gene sequence: CDR1 PRHDT, CDR2 FYEKMQ (reference sequence). The CDR3 is 15 residues long. The V end lost 4 bases, the J end lost 2 bases, and 12 bases lay between the germline ends. Here the CDR3 reads CASSSTQVSKNIQYF. The DNA for the CDR3 is TGTGCCAGCAGCTCGACGCAGGTATCCAAAAACATTCAGTACTTC.